These 28 T cell receptor beta chains were sequenced from one sample in a study of blood T cell repertoires in COVID-19. The table came from immunoSEQ multiplex PCR; TCRdb's copy has only in-frame clones and leaves some out. The table lists a few hundred thousand clones, 85% to 90% of them singletons. Sequencing was carried out using peripheral blood. Receptor source: a woman aged 25 to 39 with COVID-19, enrolled during active disease.

V gene TRBV4-1 combines with J gene TRBJ2-5, with unresolved D. This CDR3 is built from 17 residues. Trimming cost V 0 bases and J 4 bases, with 18 bases left between them. Germline-derived CDR1 and CDR2 are MGHRA and YSYEKL. The CDR3 spells CASSQDLTGSGSETQYF. The CDR3 nucleotides are TGCGCCAGCAGCCAAGATCTAACTGGGTCGGGTTCAGAGACCCAGTACTTC.

The chain employs TRBV10-3 and TRBJ1-4; D remains unclear. This CDR3 is built from 12 residues. Germline-derived CDR1 and CDR2 are ENHRY and SYGVKD. With 8 bases removed from V and 7 bases from J, the gap between germline ends came to 11 bases. The CDR3 spells CAIREAGEKLFF. In DNA, the CDR3 is TGTGCCATCCGGGAGGCAGGTGAAAAACTGTTTTTT.

The rearrangement uses TRBV27 and TRBJ2-7; 8 bases line up with TRBD2. CDR1 and CDR2 from the germline V gene are MNHEY and SMNVEV (reference sequence). The CDR3 spans 14 residues. Trimming cost V 2 bases and J 2 bases; bases outside gene matches: 2. CDR3 amino acids: CASSLGSGTYEQYF. The CDR3 nucleotides read TGTGCCAGCAGTTTAGGTAGCGGGACCTACGAGCAGTACTTC.

The V gene is TRBV12-3 or TRBV12-4, the J gene TRBJ2-6, with D hard to call. This CDR3 contains 13 residues. Trimming left V 5 bases short and J 5 bases short, with 7 bases between. The CDR3: CASSPGWANVLTF. CDR3 coding DNA: TGTGCCAGCAGTCCTGGCTGGGCCAACGTCCTGACTTTC.

The rearrangement joins TRBV4-1 to TRBJ2-2, with a possible D match to TRBD2 (6 bases). From germline, CDR1 is MGHRA and CDR2 YSYEKL. V was cut by 0 bases and J by 8 bases, with 13 bases left in between. CDR3 length equals 15 residues. CDR3 nucleotide sequence: TGCGCCAGCAGCCAAGAAAGGGGACTCGGTGGGGAGCTGTTTTTT. Its translation is CASSQERGLGGELFF.

The chain joins TRBV7-9 to TRBJ2-1, with D perhaps TRBD2 (6 bases). V lost 8 bases to trimming and J lost 10 bases, with 9 bases between them. CDR3 length equals 10 residues. Germline CDR1 reads SEHNR; CDR2 reads FQNEAQ (reference sequence). CDR3 in amino acids: CASARGEQFF. The CDR3 DNA reads as TGTGCCAGCGCTCGGGGGGAGCAGTTCTTC.

The chain employs TRBV3-1 (or the pseudogene TRBV3-2) and TRBJ2-2, with 9 positions matching TRBD1. The germline CDR1 and CDR2 sequences are LGHDT and YNNKEL (reference sequence). The CDR3 is 15 residues long. The V and J ends lost 4 bases and 4 bases, in that order; junction bases with no gene match: 4. CDR3 in DNA: TGTGCCAGCAGCCGAGGGACAGGGAGCACCGGGGAGCTGTTTTTT. This encodes CASSRGTGSTGELFF.

CDR3 region: CASSERFLSNQPQHF. The CDR3 DNA reads as TGTGCCAGCAGTGAGCGATTCCTCAGCAATCAGCCCCAGCATTTT. The chain combines TRBV2 with TRBJ1-5; D unclear. Germline V gene data show CDR1 as SNHLY and CDR2 as FYNNEI. This CDR3 contains 15 residues. Trimming removed 3 bases at V and 1 base at J, with 10 bases between.

The chain combines TRBV10-3 with TRBJ2-5, with D possibly TRBD2 on 6 matching bases. Germline CDR1 reads ENHRY; CDR2 reads SYGVKD. This CDR3 is 14 amino acids long. Trimming took 8 bases from V and 4 from J, leaving 17 bases between them. CDR3 region: CAIGDSWGVETQYF. The CDR3, as DNA: TGTGCCATCGGGGATAGCTGGGGGGTAGAGACCCAGTACTTC.

This rearrangement joins TRBV27 to TRBJ1-5; no clear D gene. The CDR3 is 16 residues long. Germline CDR1 reads MNHEY; CDR2 reads SMNVEV (reference sequence). Deletions cut 5 bases from V and 5 bases from J, with 19 bases between. In DNA form, the CDR3 reads TGTGCCAGCAGTCCCGCTATAGCGATTGCAGATCAGCCCCAGCATTTT. As protein: CASSPAIAIADQPQHF.

This chain uses TRBV27 with TRBJ2-7; 10 bases are a match to TRBD2. J gave up 3 bases and V 2 bases, and 1 base lay outside the gene matches. CDR1 is MNHEY, CDR2 SMNVEV, per germline (reference sequence). The CDR3 runs 14 residues. The CDR3 protein is CASSLRLAGYEQYF. The CDR3 DNA is TGTGCCAGCAGTTTACGACTAGCGGGCTACGAGCAGTACTTC.

The V and J genes are TRBV5-1 and TRBJ2-1, with 9 bases that match TRBD1. In germline, CDR1 is SGHRS, CDR2 YFSETQ. This CDR3 region has 15 residues. The V and J ends lost 4 bases and 5 bases, in that order; junction bases with no gene match: 7. Here the CDR3 DNA reads TGCGCCAGCAGCCTCCGGACAGGGGCTAACAATGAGCAGTTCTTC. This sequence encodes CASSLRTGANNEQFF.

The V and J genes are TRBV19 and TRBJ1-1; a weak D match, TRBD1 (5 bases). Trimming took 4 bases from V and 3 from J, leaving 12 bases between them. Germline values: CDR1 LNHDA, CDR2 SQIVND (reference sequence). This CDR3 contains 14 residues. CDR3 residues: CASSKSDRDTEAFF. As DNA, the CDR3 is TGTGCCAGTAGTAAAAGCGACAGAGACACTGAAGCTTTCTTT.

The chain combines TRBV6-5 with TRBJ1-4; 10 bases line up with TRBD1. Per the germline V gene, CDR1 is MNHEY and CDR2 is SVGAGI. The junction had 14 bases not matched to a gene; V was cut back by 7 bases and J by 12 bases. The CDR3 has 15 residues. This chain's CDR3 is CASKRTTGGGSELFF. In nucleotides, the CDR3 is TGTGCCAGCAAAAGAACGACAGGGGGCGGGTCGGAACTGTTTTTT.

This chain uses TRBV7-9 with TRBJ2-5; the D gene is possibly TRBD1 (6 bases). This CDR3 spans 16 amino acids. V was shortened by 6 bases and J by 2 bases, with 19 bases between the two germline ends. CDR1 SEHNR and CDR2 FQNEAQ come from the germline V gene (reference sequence). CDR3 loop: CASSFSRGTLQETQYF. The CDR3 coding sequence is TGTGCCAGCAGTTTTTCCAGGGGTACCCTACAAGAGACCCAGTACTTC.

This sequence joins TRBV4-2 and TRBJ2-7, with a possible D match to TRBD2 (6 bases). This CDR3 is built from 15 residues. Germline CDR1 and CDR2: LGHNA and YNFKEQ. The germline V and J ends were trimmed by 3 bases and 0 bases, with 12 bases remaining between them. The CDR3 protein is CASSQSPGLSYEQYF. In DNA, the CDR3 is TGTGCCAGCAGCCAGTCCCCGGGACTCTCCTACGAGCAGTACTTC.

This clone was counted many times. The chain couples TRBV11-1 to TRBJ2-5, with TRBD2 as a possible D gene (6 bases). Germline V gives CDR1 SGHAT, CDR2 FQDESV (reference sequence). CDR3 size: 16 residues. Trimming took 8 bases from V and 5 from J, leaving 24 bases between them. The CDR3 protein is CASGSSGGVKRETQYF. The CDR3 DNA sequence: TGTGCCAGCGGCAGTTCAGGAGGGGTCAAGAGGGAGACCCAGTACTTC.

The genes are TRBV4-1 and TRBJ2-7; TRBD1 matches 8 bases. The germline V gene has CDR1 MGHRA and CDR2 YSYEKL. V lost 10 bases to trimming and J lost 5 bases; unmatched junction nucleotides: 13. This CDR3 region has 14 residues. CDR3 residues: CATRPGSGGHEQYF. CDR3 DNA: TGCGCCACCCGCCCAGGATCAGGGGGCCACGAGCAGTACTTC.

The chain links TRBV2 to TRBJ2-3; the match to TRBD1 covers 11 bases. CDR1 and CDR2 from the germline V gene are SNHLY and FYNNEI. V lost 5 bases and J lost 4; bases outside the gene matches: 14. This CDR3 comprises 18 residues. CDR3 nucleotides: TGTGCCAGCAGTTTTACCTCGGGGTGGGGACAGGGGGCAGATACGCAGTATTTT. Its translation is CASSFTSGWGQGADTQYF.

This clone came up a few times. The chain links TRBV14 to TRBJ2-5, with TRBD2 matching 9 bases. Germline CDR1 reads SGHDN; CDR2 reads FVKESK. CDR3 size: 16 residues. J lost 2 bases, V lost 6 bases, and 10 bases had no gene match. The CDR3 sequence is CASSYVASGAQETQYF. DNA for the CDR3: TGTGCCAGCAGTTACGTGGCTAGCGGGGCTCAAGAGACCCAGTACTTC. Full variable domain (remainder filled in from reference TRBV14 and TRBJ2-5): EAGVTQFPSHSVIEKGQTVTLRCDPISGHDNLYWYRRVMGKEIKFLLHFVKESKQDESGMPNNRFLAERTGGTYSTLKVQPAELEDSGVYFCASSYVASGAQETQYFGPGTRLLVL.

This clone was counted a few times. The rearrangement joins TRBV6-5 to TRBJ2-1, with 8 nucleotides matching TRBD1. Losses at the gene ends were 1 base for V and 7 bases for J; bases not matched to a gene: 6. This CDR3 spans 15 amino acids. Per the germline V gene, CDR1 is MNHEY and CDR2 is SVGAGI. The CDR3 spells CASSYWAGGMNEQFF. The CDR3 DNA sequence: TGTGCCAGCAGTTACTGGGCAGGGGGCATGAATGAGCAGTTCTTC.

This chain connects TRBV19 to TRBJ2-6, with D possibly being TRBD1 (6 bases). Trimming left V 6 bases short and J 0 bases short, with 12 bases between. Germline V lookup: CDR1 LNHDA, CDR2 SQIVND (reference sequence). This CDR3 is 16 amino acids long. CDR3 bases: TGTGCCAGTAGGCCAGGGGTTACCTCTGGGGCCAACGTCCTGACTTTC. Translation: CASRPGVTSGANVLTF.

This clone has just one count. CDR3 DNA sequence: TGTGCCAGCAGTTCGACCCGTCGAGCGGGGGGGGGCGCCACCGGGGAGCTGTTTTTT. It is translated as CASSSTRRAGGGATGELFF. The chain combines TRBV27 with TRBJ2-2, with 10 bases aligning to TRBD2. J was trimmed by 4 bases and V by 4 bases; bases with no gene match: 15. Germline V gene sequence: CDR1 MNHEY, CDR2 SMNVEV (reference sequence). This CDR3 is built from 19 residues.

The chain combines TRBV11-2 with TRBJ2-7; 7 bases line up with TRBD2. V shed 5 bases, J shed 2 bases, and the junction held 6 bases outside the gene matches. CDR1 SGHAT and CDR2 FQNNGV come from the germline V gene. The CDR3 spans 14 residues. DNA for the CDR3: TGTGCCAGCAGCCGTGGCGCGGGGGCCTACGAGCAGTACTTC. This gives the protein CASSRGAGAYEQYF.

V is TRBV9 and J is TRBJ1-1; D ambiguous. Trimming cost V 2 bases and J 10 bases, with 15 bases left between them. The CDR3 consists of 13 residues. The germline V gene encodes CDR1 SGDLS and CDR2 YYNGEE. CDR3 amino acids: CASSVIYDYTAFF. The CDR3, as DNA: TGTGCCAGCAGCGTTATCTACGATTATACAGCTTTCTTT.

The chain employs TRBV15 and TRBJ1-5, with 7 positions matching TRBD1. The CDR3 is made up of 16 amino acids. With 1 base clipped from V and 5 bases from J, the junction kept 8 bases outside the gene matches. Germline CDR1 reads LNHNV; CDR2 reads YYDKDF (reference sequence). CDR3 in amino acids: CATSRVAGQIDQPQHF. CDR3 coding DNA: TGTGCCACCAGCAGAGTAGCGGGACAGATCGATCAGCCCCAGCATTTT.

The chain uses TRBV7-9 and TRBJ1-6, with unresolved D. The V and J ends lost 0 bases and 7 bases respectively, with 16 bases between them. CDR1 is SEHNR, CDR2 FQNEAQ, per germline (reference sequence). CDR3 length: 17 residues. CDR3: CASSLALRHGGNSPLHF. In DNA form, the CDR3 reads TGTGCCAGCAGCTTAGCGCTCCGCCACGGAGGCAATTCACCCCTCCACTTT.

This chain joins TRBV7-2 and TRBJ1-4; D might be TRBD1 (6 bases). Germline CDR1 reads SGHTA; CDR2 reads FQGNSA. The V end lost 5 bases, the J end lost 8 bases, and 15 bases lay between the germline ends. This CDR3 spans 14 amino acids. The CDR3 sequence is CASSQRQRGEKLFF. CDR3 coding DNA: TGTGCCAGCAGCCAGAGGCAAAGGGGGGAAAAACTGTTTTTT.